The 17 T cell receptor beta chains in this list originate from one sample, sequenced in a study of CD8 T cell repertoires and HIV-1 epitope variants. Sequencing was performed with immunoSEQ multiplex PCR; in TCRdb, only in-frame clones are kept and a portion is missing. The sample lists 95,000 or so clones; roughly 81% were seen once. Sequenced sample: uncultured baseline CD8+ T cells from peripheral blood mononuclear cells (PBMCs). All receptors derive from a male donor with HIV.

The chain links TRBV9 to TRBJ2-3, with D perhaps being TRBD1 or TRBD2 (5 bases each). This CDR3 comprises 14 residues. Germline V gene data show CDR1 as SGDLS and CDR2 as YYNGEE. V was trimmed by 4 bases and J by 6 bases, leaving 15 bases between them. This CDR3 reads CASSIRGRGDTQYF. The CDR3 DNA follows: TGTGCCAGCAGCATACGGGGCCGTGGGGATACGCAGTATTTT. The variable domain in full, with the rest retrieved from reference TRBV9 and TRBJ2-3, is DSGVTQTPKHLITATGQRVTLRCSPRSGDLSVYWYQQSLDQGLQFLIQYYNGEERAKGNILERFSAQQFPDLHSELNLSSLELGDSALYFCASSIRGRGDTQYFGPGTRLTVL.

The rearrangement uses TRBV6-5 and TRBJ1-2, with 7 bases that match TRBD1. V trimming: 5 bases; J trimming: 7 bases; junction bases outside the gene matches: 7. Germline V gene lookup returns CDR1 MNHEY and CDR2 SVGAGI. This CDR3 comprises 13 residues. DNA of the CDR3: TGTGCCAGCAGTCAACGACAGGGTGTTGGCTACACCTTC. Amino acid sequence: CASSQRQGVGYTF.

The chain couples TRBV27 to TRBJ2-1, with 12 bases fitting TRBD1. V was pared by 6 bases and J by 14 bases, with 8 bases of the junction left unmatched. Germline V gene sequence: CDR1 MNHEY, CDR2 SMNVEV (reference sequence). The CDR3 is 13 amino acids. The CDR3 DNA reads as TGTGCCAGCAGGGGGCATGGGACAGGGGGCAAGTTCTTC. Translating it yields CASRGHGTGGKFF.

The V and J genes are TRBV4-2 and TRBJ1-5; tentative D call: TRBD1 (5 bases). The CDR3 length is 17 residues. The germline V and J ends were trimmed by 1 base and 3 bases, with 16 bases remaining between them. The germline gives CDR1 LGHNA, CDR2 YNFKEQ. The CDR3 loop is CASSQVIPRGYNQPQHF. CDR3 DNA sequence: TGTGCCAGCAGCCAAGTGATCCCCCGGGGGTACAATCAGCCCCAGCATTTT.

This clone was picked up one time. The chain combines TRBV19 with TRBJ1-2, with 11 bases matching TRBD1. V was clipped by 5 bases and J by 8 bases; unmatched bases: 10. The CDR3 covers 15 residues. Germline CDR1 LNHDA, CDR2 SQIVND (reference sequence). The CDR3 loop reads CASSSDRGRSNGYTF. Written as DNA, the CDR3 is TGTGCCAGTAGTTCGGACAGGGGGCGCAGTAACGGCTACACCTTC.

The V call is TRBV6-1, the J call TRBJ2-3; possibly TRBD2 for D (5 bases). The CDR3 runs 14 residues. Germline values: CDR1 MNHNS, CDR2 SASEGT. V lost 5 bases and J 3 bases, leaving 12 bases between the germline ends. The CDR3 nucleotides are TGTGCCAGCAGTCCGAAGGACTGGACAGATACGCAGTATTTT. Encoded protein: CASSPKDWTDTQYF.

The chain recombines TRBV5-4 with TRBJ2-3; 8 nucleotides line up with TRBD1. Germline CDR1 reads SGHNT; CDR2 reads YYREEE (reference sequence). The length of the CDR3 is 16 residues. V lost 0 bases and J lost 2; bases outside the gene matches: 5. DNA for the CDR3: TGTGCCAGCAGCTTGGGGCAGGGGGCTTACACAGATACGCAGTATTTT. Translation gives CASSLGQGAYTDTQYF.

This clone was observed a few times. This rearrangement joins TRBV5-6 to TRBJ1-6; D is ambiguous. Germline loops: CDR1 SGHDT, CDR2 YYEEEE. V gave up 2 bases and J gave up 8 bases, with 11 bases separating them. The CDR3 contains 14 residues. The CDR3 DNA reads TGTGCCAGCAGCTTATGGGAGGAGGATTCACCCCTCCACTTT. Protein: CASSLWEEDSPLHF.

The chain links TRBV9 to TRBJ1-3; D is possibly TRBD1 (5 bases). Germline CDR1 is SGDLS and CDR2 is YYNGEE. The CDR3 runs 15 residues. Trimming took off 3 bases at V and 4 bases at J, with 14 bases between the two ends. The CDR3 DNA reads TGTGCCAGCAGCGCCCGAGATGGGACGGGAAACACCATATATTTT. This sequence encodes CASSARDGTGNTIYF. The full variable domain, rest sourced from reference TRBV9 and TRBJ1-3, is DSGVTQTPKHLITATGQRVTLRCSPRSGDLSVYWYQQSLDQGLQFLIQYYNGEERAKGNILERFSAQQFPDLHSELNLSSLELGDSALYFCASSARDGTGNTIYFGEGSWLTVV.

The gene calls are TRBV18 and TRBJ2-7; 9 bases are a match to TRBD1. The J segment lost 4 bases and the V segment lost 2 bases, leaving 3 bases of the junction unmatched. From germline, CDR1 is KGHSH and CDR2 LQKENI. The CDR3 runs to 14 residues. The DNA for the CDR3 is TGTGCCAGCTCACCAACAGGGGGCGAGTACGAGCAGTACTTC. Protein product: CASSPTGGEYEQYF.

The chain combines TRBV9 with TRBJ2-1, with D tentatively TRBD1 or TRBD2 (5 bases each). The CDR3 contains 14 residues. Trimming pared 0 bases from V and 7 bases from J, leaving 11 bases between. Germline CDR1 reads SGDLS; CDR2 reads YYNGEE. The CDR3 sequence: CASSVAGTGNEQFF. In DNA form, the CDR3 reads TGTGCCAGCAGCGTAGCGGGGACGGGAAATGAGCAGTTCTTC.

This clone has more than one count but fewer than ten. This chain joins TRBV10-1 and TRBJ2-1, with 10 positions matching TRBD2. The germline V gene encodes CDR1 WNHNN and CDR2 SYGVQD (reference sequence). The CDR3 sequence is 15 residues long. The junction had 6 bases not matched to a gene; V was cut back by 4 bases and J by 6 bases. As DNA, the CDR3 is TGCGCCAGCAGTGCTCTAGCGGGAGTCGGCAATGAGCAGTTCTTC. Its translation: CASSALAGVGNEQFF.

The CDR3 is CASSVYNTGELFF. The CDR3 DNA follows: TGTGCCAGTAGTGTCTATAACACCGGGGAGCTGTTTTTT. The V gene is TRBV19, the J gene TRBJ2-2; D unresolved. CDR1 is LNHDA and CDR2 is SQIVND in the germline V gene (reference sequence). V was cut by 5 bases and J by 2 bases, with 6 bases left in between. This CDR3 has 13 residues.

This clone was seen more than once but under ten times. The chain carries TRBV6-6 and TRBJ2-2; the D is unclear. V was shortened by 5 bases and J by 3 bases, with 10 bases between the two germline ends. CDR1 is MNHNY and CDR2 is SVGAGI in the germline V gene (reference sequence). The CDR3 is 14 amino acids. CDR3 DNA: TGTGCCAGCAGTGACATAGGAGACACCGGGGAGCTGTTTTTT. As protein: CASSDIGDTGELFF.

This rearrangement joins TRBV5-8 to TRBJ2-7; D call uncertain. Germline V gene data show CDR1 as SGHTS and CDR2 as YDEGEE. Trimming cost V 2 bases and J 0 bases, with 9 bases left between them. The length of the CDR3 is 14 residues. The CDR3 bases are TGTGCCAGCAGCTTCGGACCGAGCTCCTACGAGCAGTACTTC. It yields the protein CASSFGPSSYEQYF.

This chain connects TRBV6-1 to TRBJ2-6; D unresolved. Per the germline V gene, CDR1 is MNHNS and CDR2 is SASEGT. This CDR3 is 15 amino acids long. Trimming removed 6 bases from V and 0 bases from J, with 9 bases in between. CDR3 region: CASSRSFSGANVLTF. The CDR3, as DNA: TGTGCCAGCAGCCGATCTTTCTCTGGGGCCAACGTCCTGACTTTC.

This clone was observed a few times. This chain links TRBV28 with TRBJ1-1; possibly TRBD1 for D (5 bases). Germline V gene lookup returns CDR1 MDHEN and CDR2 SYDVKM. Trimming took 5 bases from V and 2 from J, leaving 9 bases between them. This CDR3 region has 13 residues. DNA of the CDR3: TGTGCCAGCAGTGAGACAGCTAACACTGAAGCTTTCTTT. Its protein product is CASSETANTEAFF.